A single sample is the source of the 11 T cell receptor beta chains below, sequenced in a study of T cell repertoires in cytomegalovirus infection. From the reads, TCRdb called clonotypes with MiXCR, one entry per CDR3 protein. Seen here are over 150,000 distinct CDR3 sequences, about 20% observed once, and the top ten hold roughly 2.9%. The specimen was PBMCs. The receptors were sampled from a human donor in good health (CMV status not recorded). Some clones in this sample may be carry-over from other donors' samples.

This sequence joins TRBV5-5 and TRBJ2-3; tentatively, D is TRBD2 (6 bases). Germline CDR1 is SGHKS and CDR2 is YYEKEE (reference sequence). The CDR3 is made up of 16 amino acids. The germline V and J ends were trimmed by 0 bases and 4 bases, with 15 bases remaining between them. The CDR3 spells CASSLGVSGGADTQYF. Here the CDR3 DNA reads TGTGCCAGCAGCTTGGGAGTTAGCGGAGGGGCAGATACGCAGTATTTT.

The CDR3 sequence: CASSYGTEFTEAFF. CDR3 DNA sequence: TGTGCCAGCAGTTACGGGACAGAATTCACTGAAGCTTTCTTT. This rearrangement joins TRBV6-2 or TRBV6-3 to TRBJ1-1, with TRBD1 matching over 7 bases. The trim removed 2 bases at V and 4 bases at J, leaving 4 bases unmatched. The V gene's germline CDR1 is MNHEY and CDR2 SVGEGT. The CDR3 loop spans 14 amino acids.

This clonotype was found once. The V call is TRBV28, the J call TRBJ2-7; 10 bases fit TRBD2. There are 16 residues in the CDR3. Germline loops: CDR1 MDHEN, CDR2 SYDVKM. The junction had 17 bases not matched to a gene; V was cut back by 6 bases and J by 9 bases. CDR3 protein: CASSTPGTSVGSGQYF. The CDR3 DNA follows: TGTGCCAGCAGCACCCCCGGGACTAGCGTAGGTTCGGGGCAGTACTTC.

This clonotype came up many times. The chain couples TRBV7-2 to TRBJ2-2, with D maybe TRBD2 (6 bases). V lost 2 bases and J lost 5, with 18 bases in between. The CDR3 has 17 amino acids. Germline V lookup: CDR1 SGHTA, CDR2 FQGNSA. Written as DNA, the CDR3 is TGTGCCAGCAGCTTATTGAGGGCTCGCGGGGAAACCGGGGAGCTGTTTTTT. It is translated as CASSLLRARGETGELFF.

This chain uses TRBV20-1 with TRBJ2-3; 8 bases line up with TRBD2. With 2 bases clipped from V and 7 bases from J, the junction kept 8 bases outside the gene matches. Per germline, CDR1 DFQATT and CDR2 SNEGSKA (reference sequence). This CDR3 comprises 14 residues. Here the CDR3 reads CSARSSREAHTQYF. CDR3 coding DNA: TGCAGTGCTAGAAGCTCGCGGGAGGCACATACGCAGTATTTT.

The chain couples TRBV19 to TRBJ1-4; D might be TRBD1 (6 bases). This CDR3 region has 17 residues. Germline CDR1 and CDR2: LNHDA and SQIVND (reference sequence). Trimming took off 3 bases at V and 8 bases at J, with 22 bases between the two ends. The CDR3 coding sequence is TGTGCCAGTAGTATCGTCCGACAGTCGCCCCAGGGGGAAAAACTGTTTTTT. The encoded protein is CASSIVRQSPQGEKLFF.

This clonotype has more than one count but fewer than ten. V usage is TRBV27 and J usage is TRBJ1-1; D may be TRBD1 (5 bases). Germline CDR1 MNHEY, CDR2 SMNVEV (reference sequence). V lost 5 bases and J 2 bases, leaving 12 bases between the germline ends. The CDR3 runs 14 residues. The CDR3 region is CASSTRTSNTEAFF. The CDR3 nucleotides read TGTGCCAGCAGTACCCGGACATCCAACACTGAAGCTTTCTTT.

Notes on this clonotype: Possible read error: a much larger clone is one base away. The rearrangement links TRBV7-2 to TRBJ1-3; the D is unclear. V dropped 3 bases and J dropped 6 bases, with 9 bases sitting between them. This CDR3 has 13 residues. Looked up from germline, CDR1 is SGHTA and CDR2 is FQGNSA. The CDR3 coding sequence is TGTGCCAGCAGCTTTAAAGGCGTAAACACCATATATTTT. Amino acid sequence: CASSFKGVNTIYF.

This clonotype came up a few times. This chain links TRBV9 with TRBJ1-4; D remains unclear. Germline lookup yields CDR1 SGDLS and CDR2 YYNGEE. V lost 4 bases and J 0 bases, leaving 13 bases between the germline ends. The CDR3 has 16 residues. CDR3 bases: TGTGCCAGCAGCTTAGATTCGGCACCAACTAATGAAAAACTGTTTTTT. Translated: CASSLDSAPTNEKLFF.

The CDR3 spells CASILRGGRDTEAFF. The CDR3 DNA reads as TGTGCCAGCATTCTCAGGGGGGGCAGGGACACTGAAGCTTTCTTT. The J gene is TRBJ1-1, the V gene TRBV12-3 or TRBV12-4; 7 nucleotides match TRBD1. With V trimmed by 7 bases and J by 3 bases, 11 bases remained unmatched. There are 15 residues in the CDR3.

This clonotype was counted a few times. The chain joins TRBV5-6 to TRBJ2-5, with 9 bases fitting TRBD2. Germline V gene sequence: CDR1 SGHDT, CDR2 YYEEEE. V was pared by 5 bases and J by 5 bases, with 13 bases of the junction left unmatched. There are 16 residues in the CDR3. DNA of the CDR3: TGTGCCAGCAGGTTTCTTAGCGGGAGCGGAGGTGAGACCCAGTACTTC. Protein sequence: CASRFLSGSGGETQYF.